Shown below are 26 T cell receptor beta chains from a single sample sequenced in a study of sequential checkpoint blockade in melanoma. This sample's treatment: randomized to nivolumab then ipilimumab (arm A) or the reverse (arm B). The method was immunoSEQ multiplex PCR; TCRdb's version includes in-frame clones alone and lacks a portion of them. The repertoire includes about 21,000 clones, around 80% of them detected once, and around 10% sits in the top ten. The sequencing here drew on CD8+ T cells sorted from blood (inferred from file names), taken from a patient given nivolumab and ipilimumab in sequence. The receptors stem from a human donor with melanoma.

This clone showed up just a few times. This chain links TRBV27 with TRBJ2-7; maybe TRBD1 (7 bases). CDR1 is MNHEY, CDR2 SMNVEV, per germline (reference sequence). This CDR3 is built from 13 residues. Trimming stripped 6 bases from V and 6 bases from J, with 15 bases between. The DNA for the CDR3 is TGTGCCAGCAGCGCTCGACAGGGAGGCGAGCAGTACTTC. It is translated as CASSARQGGEQYF.

This clone was seen just once. The V and J genes are TRBV5-4 and TRBJ2-1, with TRBD2 matching over 7 bases. This CDR3 has 17 amino acids. Germline V gives CDR1 SGHNT, CDR2 YYREEE (reference sequence). Trimming cost V 0 bases and J 2 bases; bases outside gene matches: 8. The CDR3 sequence is CASSLAISGEPYNEQFF. The CDR3, as DNA: TGTGCCAGCAGCTTGGCGATAAGCGGGGAGCCCTACAATGAGCAGTTCTTC.

This clone was seen a handful of times. The chain joins TRBV14 to TRBJ2-5; 11 bases line up with TRBD1. The CDR3 runs 13 residues. Germline CDR1 reads SGHDN; CDR2 reads FVKESK. The trim removed 0 bases at V and 13 bases at J, leaving 4 bases unmatched. The CDR3 reads CASSQDQDRGPYF. CDR3 coding DNA: TGTGCCAGCAGCCAAGACCAGGACAGGGGGCCGTACTTC.

The genes are TRBV28 and TRBJ2-7, with 7 bases lining up with TRBD1. Germline assignment: CDR1 MDHEN and CDR2 SYDVKM. The CDR3 length is 15 residues. J gave up 0 bases and V 5 bases, and 7 bases lay outside the gene matches. CDR3 region: CASSADRESSYEQYF. CDR3 in DNA: TGTGCCAGCAGTGCCGACAGGGAGAGCTCCTACGAGCAGTACTTC.

A few counts support this clone. The rearrangement joins TRBV5-5 to TRBJ1-1; the D gene is possibly TRBD1 (6 bases). The CDR3 is 14 amino acids. In germline, CDR1 is SGHKS, CDR2 YYEKEE (reference sequence). The V end was cut by 3 bases, the J end by 4 bases, with 13 bases between. The CDR3 sequence: CASSWGGRGTEAFF. The DNA of the CDR3 is TGTGCCAGCAGCTGGGGGGGCAGGGGCACTGAAGCTTTCTTT.

This chain uses TRBV9 with TRBJ1-5; TRBD1 matches at 8 bases. Germline V CDR1 and CDR2: SGDLS, YYNGEE. The CDR3 totals 14 residues. V lost 0 bases to trimming and J lost 8 bases; unmatched junction nucleotides: 4. CDR3 bases: TGTGCCAGCAGCGTAGATGACAGGGGAGAGCCCCAGCATTTT. This sequence encodes CASSVDDRGEPQHF.

The rearrangement joins TRBV6-5 to TRBJ1-1; D may be TRBD1 (5 bases). Germline V gives CDR1 MNHEY, CDR2 SVGAGI. The CDR3 runs to 12 residues. V shed 8 bases and J shed 5 bases, with 12 bases lying between them. In nucleotides, the CDR3 is TGTGCCAGCCTTACGGGGGGTACTGAAGCTTTCTTT. Translated, it gives CASLTGGTEAFF.

The chain is built from TRBV5-1 and TRBJ2-7; 9 bases align to TRBD1. In germline, CDR1 is SGHRS, CDR2 YFSETQ. V lost 2 bases and J lost 5; bases outside the gene matches: 2. CDR3 length: 13 amino acids. As DNA, the CDR3 is TGCGCCAGCAGCTTACGGACAGGGGACGAGCAGTACTTC. Its translation: CASSLRTGDEQYF.

This chain links TRBV6-5 with TRBJ2-7; TRBD1 matches 11 bases. Germline CDR1 MNHEY, CDR2 SVGAGI. Unmatched junction bases numbered 6, after V lost 5 bases and J lost 6 bases. The CDR3 runs to 14 residues. CDR3 loop: CASSPRTGGFEQYF. CDR3 nucleotides: TGTGCCAGCAGTCCACGGACAGGGGGCTTCGAGCAGTACTTC.

This rearrangement joins TRBV6-4 to TRBJ2-1, with 10 bases identical to TRBD2. This CDR3 is 15 amino acids long. J lost 2 bases, V lost 4 bases, and 2 bases had no gene match. The germline V gene has CDR1 MRHNA and CDR2 SNTAGT. Here the CDR3 reads CASSVSGGPYNEQFF. CDR3 sequence (DNA): TGTGCCAGCAGTGTTAGCGGGGGGCCCTACAATGAGCAGTTCTTC.

Notes on this clone: Relative to the germline gene, one junction end is altered; a read error may explain this. The chain couples TRBV6-4 to TRBJ2-7; D ambiguous. From germline, CDR1 is MRHNA and CDR2 SNTAGT. The CDR3 length is 13 residues. CDR3 nucleotide sequence: TGTGCCAGCAGTTACTCGGTTAGTAACGAGCAGTACTTC. Translation: CASSYSVSNEQYF.

The chain joins TRBV10-1 to TRBJ2-2, with 10 bases that match TRBD1. The length of the CDR3 is 15 residues. Unmatched junction bases numbered 5, after V lost 0 bases and J lost 10 bases. Germline CDR1 WNHNN, CDR2 SYGVQD (reference sequence). CDR3 sequence: CASSESTGGKVELFF. The CDR3 coding sequence is TGCGCCAGCAGTGAGTCGACAGGGGGCAAGGTGGAGCTGTTTTTT.

This clone was seen a few times. The rearrangement uses TRBV27 and TRBJ2-3; TRBD2 is a possible D gene (6 bases). CDR1 MNHEY and CDR2 SMNVEV come from the germline V gene (reference sequence). V lost 3 bases and J lost 2, with 18 bases in between. CDR3 length equals 17 residues. The CDR3 protein is CASSFFLGGVSTDTQYF. CDR3 DNA: TGTGCCAGCAGTTTTTTTCTTGGCGGGGTATCCACAGATACGCAGTATTTT.

The chain recombines TRBV28 with TRBJ1-2, with 7 positions matching TRBD1. Trimming took 3 bases from V and 5 from J; bases not matched to a gene: 9. This CDR3 has 15 residues. The germline V gene has CDR1 MDHEN and CDR2 SYDVKM. The CDR3 DNA follows: TGTGCCAGCAGTTTCGGACAGGCGCCTCTTTATGGCTACACCTTC. Protein: CASSFGQAPLYGYTF.

The chain employs TRBV10-3 and TRBJ2-7; D may be TRBD1 (6 bases). CDR1 and CDR2 (germline): ENHRY, SYGVKD. V lost 3 bases and J 3 bases, leaving 21 bases between the germline ends. CDR3 size: 17 residues. The CDR3 loop reads CAISEGQPTKPHYEQYF. DNA for the CDR3: TGTGCCATCAGTGAAGGACAGCCCACCAAACCCCACTACGAGCAGTACTTC.

The J gene is TRBJ1-2, the V gene TRBV13; no reliable D call. V was clipped by 2 bases and J by 3 bases, with 10 bases between them. Germline CDR1 PRHDT, CDR2 FYEKMQ (reference sequence). The CDR3 runs 14 residues. DNA of the CDR3: TGTGCCAGCAGCTTAATGGGGAGTTACTATGGCTACACCTTC. Protein sequence: CASSLMGSYYGYTF.

In its sample, this clone was seen a few times. The rearrangement links TRBV6-5 to TRBJ1-1; D is unclear. Trimming stripped 7 bases from V and 1 base from J, with 7 bases between. The CDR3 extends over 12 amino acids. Looked up from germline, CDR1 is MNHEY and CDR2 is SVGAGI. CDR3 sequence reads: CASTSRNTEAFF. CDR3 DNA sequence: TGTGCCAGCACGTCCAGGAACACTGAAGCTTTCTTT.

This chain uses TRBV19 with TRBJ1-1, with 7 bases identical to TRBD1. Per the germline V gene, CDR1 is LNHDA and CDR2 is SQIVND (reference sequence). The CDR3 length is 13 residues. CDR3 loop: CALRDSDNTEAFF. As DNA, the CDR3 is TGTGCTCTGAGGGACAGCGATAACACTGAAGCTTTCTTT.

This clone was counted a few times. The chain carries TRBV5-1 and TRBJ2-1, with 13 bases lining up with TRBD2. Germline lookup yields CDR1 SGHRS and CDR2 YFSETQ. V lost 5 bases and J lost 4; bases outside the gene matches: 3. This CDR3 has 15 amino acids. The CDR3 DNA sequence: TGCGCCAGCAGACCGGGACTAGCGGGGTACAATGAGCAGTTCTTC. This sequence encodes CASRPGLAGYNEQFF.

The V and J genes are TRBV14 and TRBJ1-2; D uncertain. The CDR3 contains 14 residues. The V end was cut by 0 bases, the J end by 3 bases, with 8 bases between. The V gene's germline CDR1 is SGHDN and CDR2 FVKESK. The CDR3 bases are TGTGCCAGCAGCCAAGATTCCGGGTACTATGGCTACACCTTC. The encoded protein is CASSQDSGYYGYTF.

CDR3 in amino acids: CASRAQGAPTGELFF. As DNA, the CDR3 is TGTGCCAGCAGGGCACAGGGGGCGCCGACCGGGGAGCTGTTTTTT. The chain joins TRBV7-3 to TRBJ2-2; 9 bases agree with TRBD1. J gave up 5 bases and V 6 bases, and 7 bases lay outside the gene matches. Per germline, CDR1 SGHTA and CDR2 FQGTGA. The CDR3 is made up of 15 amino acids.

This chain joins TRBV7-9 and TRBJ2-3, with 10 nucleotides matching TRBD2. The CDR3 is 16 amino acids. Germline V lookup: CDR1 SEHNR, CDR2 FQNEAQ (reference sequence). V gave up 5 bases and J gave up 2 bases; unmatched junction bases: 7. The CDR3 DNA reads as TGTGCCAGCAGCAAGAATAGCGGGGGGCTCACAGATACGCAGTATTTT. This gives the protein CASSKNSGGLTDTQYF.

The V gene is TRBV30, the J gene TRBJ1-1; D gene unclear. This CDR3 spans 11 amino acids. V was pared by 4 bases and J by 6 bases, with 9 bases between. CDR1 is GTSNPN and CDR2 is SVGIG in the germline V gene (reference sequence). CDR3 nucleotide sequence: TGTGCCTGGACCCTGGCTCCTGAAGCTTTCTTT. Encoded protein: CAWTLAPEAFF.

The rearrangement uses TRBV6-1 and TRBJ2-7; D may be TRBD1 (6 bases). The germline V gene has CDR1 MNHNS and CDR2 SASEGT. The CDR3 sequence is 15 residues long. V was trimmed by 9 bases and J by 6 bases, leaving 24 bases between them. CDR3 loop: CARGYRRDTKCEQYF. CDR3 in DNA: TGTGCCAGGGGATACCGACGGGACACGAAATGCGAGCAGTACTTC.

V usage is TRBV5-1 and J usage is TRBJ2-2; D unresolved. The CDR3 runs 14 residues. Trimming cost V 4 bases and J 7 bases, with 14 bases left between them. Germline lookup yields CDR1 SGHRS and CDR2 YFSETQ. This chain's CDR3 is CASSPYTSGGELFF. DNA of the CDR3: TGCGCCAGCAGCCCCTATACTTCGGGCGGGGAGCTGTTTTTT.

The sample holds a few counts of this clone. The rearrangement links TRBV27 to TRBJ2-1, with 7 bases matching TRBD2. CDR1 MNHEY and CDR2 SMNVEV come from the germline V gene (reference sequence). The trim removed 3 bases at V and 6 bases at J, leaving 5 bases unmatched. This CDR3 region has 14 residues. The CDR3 loop is CASSFREGTNEQFF. The CDR3 region has the DNA TGTGCCAGCAGTTTTAGGGAGGGAACCAATGAGCAGTTCTTC.